These 29 T cell receptor beta chains were all obtained from the same sample, sequenced in a study of blood T cell repertoires in COVID-19. Profiled with immunoSEQ multiplex PCR; TCRdb holds only in-frame clones, not every one. There are 95,000 to 130,000 clones in the sample; around four fifths occur only once, and 2% to 2.5% lies in the top ten. The sample taken for sequencing was peripheral blood. These receptors were collected from a man under 40 with acute or convalescent COVID-19.

The chain couples TRBV25-1 to TRBJ1-2; 8 positions match TRBD1. In germline, CDR1 is MGHDK, CDR2 SYGVNS. The CDR3 is 12 residues long. Trimming took 8 bases from V and 6 from J; bases not matched to a gene: 5. Here the CDR3 reads CASGQGFHGYTF. Written as DNA, the CDR3 is TGTGCCAGCGGACAGGGTTTTCATGGCTACACCTTC.

This clone was observed a handful of times. The chain links TRBV5-1 to TRBJ2-7; TRBD1 aligns across 9 bases. With 4 bases clipped from V and 4 bases from J, the junction kept 6 bases outside the gene matches. From germline, CDR1 is SGHRS and CDR2 YFSETQ. There are 14 residues in the CDR3. The CDR3 protein is CASSIGTGTYEQYF. The DNA of the CDR3 is TGCGCCAGCAGCATAGGGACAGGGACATACGAGCAGTACTTC.

This clone showed up just a few times. This chain links TRBV27 with TRBJ2-7; TRBD1 matches at 10 bases. The CDR3 totals 14 residues. CDR1 MNHEY and CDR2 SMNVEV come from the germline V gene (reference sequence). The J segment lost 7 bases and the V segment lost 6 bases, leaving 9 bases of the junction unmatched. The DNA of the CDR3 is TGTGCCAGCAGCTCTCTGGGACAGGGGACGGAGCAGTACTTC. This codes for CASSSLGQGTEQYF.

This sequence joins TRBV11-3 and TRBJ1-6; no clear D gene. The CDR3 has 13 amino acids. CDR1 and CDR2 (germline): SGHNT, YENEEA. V lost 0 bases and J 10 bases, leaving 7 bases between the germline ends. The CDR3 is CASSLDQVSPLHF. The CDR3 DNA sequence: TGTGCCAGCAGCTTAGATCAGGTATCACCCCTCCACTTT.

This clone has only a few counts. V gene TRBV7-8 combines with J gene TRBJ2-7, with D possibly being TRBD2 (6 bases). The CDR3 sequence is 14 residues long. Germline assignment: CDR1 SGHVS and CDR2 FQNEAQ. The germline V and J ends were trimmed by 5 bases and 2 bases, with 13 bases remaining between them. The CDR3 bases are TGTGCCAGCAGCCCAAGGGACTCTACCTACGAGCAGTACGTC. Translation: CASSPRDSTYEQYV.

This chain uses TRBV24-1 with TRBJ2-1, with D tentatively TRBD2 (5 bases). The V gene lost 7 bases and the J gene lost 8 bases, with 8 bases spanning the gap. From germline, CDR1 is KGHDR and CDR2 SFDVKD. This CDR3 has 11 residues. In DNA form, the CDR3 reads TGTGCCACCAGGGACGGGGATGAGCAGTTCTTC. It yields the protein CATRDGDEQFF.

This clone was seen repeatedly, ten times or more. The gene calls are TRBV6-4 and TRBJ1-1; D perhaps matches TRBD1 (5 bases). The V gene's germline CDR1 is MRHNA and CDR2 SNTAGT. Trimming cost V 9 bases and J 2 bases, with 7 bases left between them. The CDR3 covers 11 residues. CDR3 nucleotide sequence: TGTGCCAGACAGGACAACACTGAAGCTTTCTTT. This encodes CARQDNTEAFF.

The V and J genes are TRBV6-6 and TRBJ1-1, with D maybe TRBD1 (6 bases). The CDR3 has 13 amino acids. The V and J ends lost 8 bases and 4 bases respectively, with 14 bases between them. Germline CDR1 is MNHNY and CDR2 is SVGAGI (reference sequence). CDR3 coding DNA: TGTGCCAGCGGGAGGGGGGTAGGCACTGAAGCTTTCTTT. Translating gives CASGRGVGTEAFF.

This chain joins TRBV9 and TRBJ2-1; TRBD2 might be the D (6 bases). CDR1 is SGDLS, CDR2 YYNGEE, per germline. The CDR3 totals 14 residues. V gave up 0 bases and J gave up 3 bases, with 7 bases separating them. The CDR3 DNA follows: TGTGCCAGCAGCGTAGTGGGGGGCTACAATGAGCAGTTCTTC. Encoded protein: CASSVVGGYNEQFF.

The chain uses TRBV18 and TRBJ2-1; 7 nucleotides match TRBD2. The trim removed 3 bases at V and 10 bases at J, leaving 3 bases unmatched. CDR1 and CDR2 from the germline V gene are KGHSH and LQKENI. CDR3 size: 12 residues. The CDR3 DNA follows: TGTGCCAGCTCACCCTCGCGGGGGGAGCAGTTCTTC. It translates to CASSPSRGEQFF.

The chain is built from TRBV4-2 and TRBJ2-1; possible D gene TRBD1, 6 bases. V lost 2 bases, J lost 8 bases, and 13 bases lay in between. The CDR3 has 14 amino acids. Germline CDR1 is LGHNA and CDR2 is YNFKEQ. The CDR3 nucleotides are TGTGCCAGCAGCCAAAAACAGGGTCTGGATGAGCAGTTCTTC. It encodes CASSQKQGLDEQFF.

The rearrangement links TRBV27 to TRBJ1-1; D unresolved. Trimming removed 4 bases at V and 10 bases at J, with 13 bases between. The CDR3 runs 12 residues. Germline V lookup: CDR1 MNHEY, CDR2 SMNVEV (reference sequence). The CDR3 DNA sequence: TGTGCCAGCAGTTCCCCTCCAGTCGTAGCTTTCTTT. It specifies CASSSPPVVAFF.

V and J are TRBV5-1 and TRBJ1-2, with D perhaps TRBD1 (6 bases). This CDR3 has 14 residues. CDR1 SGHRS and CDR2 YFSETQ come from the germline V gene. V gave up 5 bases and J gave up 4 bases, with 15 bases separating them. CDR3 DNA sequence: TGCGCCAGCAGTCCAGGGACATCAACCTATGGCTACACCTTC. It translates to CASSPGTSTYGYTF.

Concerning this clone: Relative to the germline gene, one junction end is altered; a read error may explain this. This chain links TRBV7-9 with TRBJ2-7, with 8 bases that match TRBD1. This CDR3 comprises 17 residues. Germline V gene data show CDR1 as SEHNR and CDR2 as FQNEAQ (reference sequence). Written as DNA, the CDR3 is TGTGCCAGCAGCTTAGGATTGTGGACAGGGTTCTCCAACGAGCAGTACTTC. This translates into CASSLGLWTGFSNEQYF.

This chain joins TRBV7-8 and TRBJ1-3; TRBD1 might be the D (5 bases). CDR3 size: 17 residues. V was clipped by 4 bases and J by 4 bases, with 20 bases between them. Per germline, CDR1 SGHVS and CDR2 FQNEAQ. CDR3: CASSWGGEIVSGNTIYF. DNA of the CDR3: TGTGCCAGCAGCTGGGGAGGGGAAATCGTTTCCGGAAACACCATATATTTT.

CDR3 amino acids: CASSHGEGYEQYF. The CDR3 coding sequence is TGTGCCAGCAGTCACGGAGAGGGCTACGAGCAGTACTTC. The chain employs TRBV6-2 or TRBV6-3 and TRBJ2-7; perhaps TRBD2 as D (5 bases). The germline V gene has CDR1 MNHEY and CDR2 SVGEGT. The CDR3 is made up of 13 amino acids. Trimming left V 5 bases short and J 3 bases short, with 11 bases between.

The chain links TRBV6-2 or TRBV6-3 to TRBJ2-1, with TRBD2 matching over 9 bases. Germline values: CDR1 MNHEY, CDR2 SVGEGT. Trimming cost V 3 bases and J 4 bases; bases outside gene matches: 10. The CDR3 totals 17 residues. CDR3 sequence: CASSYSRLAVGYNEQFF. CDR3 sequence (DNA): TGTGCCAGCAGTTATTCGAGACTAGCGGTAGGGTACAATGAGCAGTTCTTC.

The genes are TRBV7-9 and TRBJ1-2; D unresolved. V was pared by 5 bases and J by 0 bases, with 7 bases between. The CDR3 is made up of 13 amino acids. CDR1 and CDR2 (germline): SEHNR, FQNEAQ (reference sequence). The CDR3 DNA sequence: TGTGCCAGCAGCCCCCAAACTAACTATGGCTACACCTTC. Its protein is CASSPQTNYGYTF.

The J gene is TRBJ1-2, the V gene TRBV6-5, with TRBD1 matching over 11 bases. The ends lost 4 bases at V and 9 bases at J; junction bases unmatched: 4. This CDR3 contains 13 residues. Germline V gives CDR1 MNHEY, CDR2 SVGAGI. The CDR3 DNA reads TGTGCCAGCAGTTCCGGGACAGGGGGTAGCTACACCTTC. It specifies CASSSGTGGSYTF.

This clone was observed a handful of times. The chain recombines TRBV29-1 with TRBJ1-2; TRBD1 matches 8 bases. Per the germline V gene, CDR1 is SQVTM and CDR2 is ANQGSEA. This CDR3 has 12 amino acids. The V and J ends lost 7 bases and 12 bases, in that order; junction bases with no gene match: 13. The CDR3 reads CSAATDRGFDTF. The DNA of the CDR3 is TGCAGCGCCGCCACCGACAGGGGTTTTGACACCTTC.

This rearrangement joins TRBV30 to TRBJ2-2; TRBD1 agrees at 8 bases. CDR3 length: 15 residues. Trimming cost V 1 base and J 6 bases; bases outside gene matches: 7. Germline V lookup: CDR1 GTSNPN, CDR2 SVGIG (reference sequence). The DNA of the CDR3 is TGTGCCTGGAGTGGCGGACAGGGTAAACCCGGGGAGCTGTTTTTT. It translates to CAWSGGQGKPGELFF.

This sequence joins TRBV30 and TRBJ1-6; possible D gene TRBD1, 6 bases. The CDR3 length is 20 residues. The germline V and J ends were trimmed by 2 bases and 4 bases, with 27 bases remaining between them. CDR1 is GTSNPN and CDR2 is SVGIG in the germline V gene (reference sequence). The CDR3 nucleotides are TGTGCCTGGAGTTTCTCCGACAGGCCCTCAGGGTCACCATATAATTCACCCCTCCACTTT. Protein product: CAWSFSDRPSGSPYNSPLHF.

This clone was recorded at least ten times. The chain links TRBV21-1 to TRBJ2-7; the table calls TRBD2, which could not be checked here. TRBV21-1 is classified as a pseudogene. The CDR3 consists of 10 residues. This chain's CDR3 is CASSMREQYF. CDR3 coding DNA: TGTGCCAGCTCAATGCGCGAGCAGTACTTC.

The V and J genes are TRBV19 and TRBJ1-5, with D maybe TRBD1 (5 bases). The CDR3 is 15 residues long. CDR1 and CDR2 from the germline V gene are LNHDA and SQIVND (reference sequence). V lost 5 bases and J lost 1, with 12 bases in between. This CDR3 reads CASSRGGGSNQPQHF. CDR3 bases: TGTGCCAGTAGTCGTGGCGGGGGAAGCAATCAGCCCCAGCATTTT.

This sequence joins TRBV9 and TRBJ1-2; D unresolved. Trimming took off 0 bases at V and 8 bases at J, with 17 bases between the two ends. There are 15 residues in the CDR3. The germline CDR1 and CDR2 sequences are SGDLS and YYNGEE. The CDR3 loop reads CASSVGQATAEGYTF. The CDR3 nucleotides are TGTGCCAGCAGCGTAGGCCAGGCGACCGCTGAGGGCTACACCTTC.

The V gene is TRBV19, the J gene TRBJ1-1, with D possibly being TRBD1 (5 bases). Germline CDR1 is LNHDA and CDR2 is SQIVND (reference sequence). The CDR3 sequence is 16 residues long. V was cut by 7 bases and J by 1 base, with 19 bases left in between. The DNA for the CDR3 is TGTGCCAGTACGAGGGGCCGGTGGGAGGGGAACACTGAAGCTTTCTTT. Residues: CASTRGRWEGNTEAFF.

The chain joins TRBV7-9 to TRBJ1-2, with TRBD1 as a possible D gene (6 bases). This CDR3 is 13 amino acids long. V shed 5 bases and J shed 0 bases, with 7 bases lying between them. Germline CDR1 SEHNR, CDR2 FQNEAQ (reference sequence). This CDR3 is CASSTGTNYGYTF. CDR3 sequence (DNA): TGTGCCAGCAGCACAGGGACTAACTATGGCTACACCTTC.

V usage is TRBV5-4 and J usage is TRBJ2-3, with 11 bases identical to TRBD2. Trimming took 4 bases from V and 6 from J; bases not matched to a gene: 10. The CDR3 totals 16 residues. The V gene's germline CDR1 is SGHNT and CDR2 YYREEE (reference sequence). The DNA of the CDR3 is TGTGCCAGCAGCCCACCACTAGCGGGGGAGATCGATACGCAGTATTTT. The encoded protein is CASSPPLAGEIDTQYF.

V gene TRBV27 combines with J gene TRBJ2-7; tentatively, D is TRBD2 (5 bases). CDR3 length: 11 amino acids. Trimming stripped 4 bases from V and 6 bases from J, with 7 bases between. Germline-derived CDR1 and CDR2 are MNHEY and SMNVEV (reference sequence). Here the CDR3 reads CASSWTFEQYV. In DNA form, the CDR3 reads TGTGCCAGCAGTTGGACTTTCGAGCAGTACGTC.